The 8 T cell receptor beta chains below come from one sample, sequenced in a study of human T cells and chemical hapten exposure. This sample's time point: pre-sensitization, week 0. Noted treatment: therapeutic diphenylcyclopropenone sensitization with weekly scalp DPC. From the RACE reads, TCRdb called clonotypes with MiXCR, one entry per CDR3 protein. The data show about 120,000 distinct CDR3 sequences, roughly 13% seen once. Source: whole blood, taken in connection with sensitization to the hapten diphenylcyclopropenone (DPC). All receptors derive from a woman younger than 35 with alopecia areata. Some clones in this sample may be carry-over from other donors' samples.

This chain uses TRBV6-2 or TRBV6-3 with TRBJ1-2; TRBD1 agrees at 8 bases. This CDR3 is 16 amino acids long. The germline CDR1 and CDR2 sequences are MNHEY and SVGEGT. V was clipped by 0 bases and J by 4 bases; unmatched bases: 7. CDR3 in DNA: TGTGCCAGCAGTTACTCCTCTGGACAGGGCACCTATGGCTACACCTTC. It translates to CASSYSSGQGTYGYTF.

This clonotype was picked up many times. This chain connects TRBV18 to TRBJ2-2, with 10 bases that match TRBD1. Trimming cost V 4 bases and J 3 bases; bases outside gene matches: 5. Germline CDR1 reads KGHSH; CDR2 reads LQKENI. The CDR3 is 16 amino acids. CDR3 loop: CASSRGTGVYTGELFF. The CDR3 nucleotides are TGTGCCAGCTCACGCGGGACAGGGGTTTACACCGGGGAGCTGTTTTTT. Drawing the rest from reference TRBV18 and TRBJ2-2, the complete variable domain is NAGVMQNPRHLVRRRGQEARLRCSPMKGHSHVYWYRQLPEEGLKFMVYLQKENIIDESGMPKERFSAEFPKEGPSILRIQQVVRGDSAAYFCASSRGTGVYTGELFFGEGSRLTVL.

This clonotype was counted ten times or more. The chain links TRBV9 to TRBJ2-3; D might be TRBD2 (6 bases). The germline V and J ends were trimmed by 4 bases and 0 bases, with 18 bases remaining between them. CDR1 and CDR2 (germline): SGDLS, YYNGEE. This CDR3 is 17 amino acids long. Here the CDR3 reads CASSPPSRGISTDTQYF. In DNA, the CDR3 is TGTGCCAGCAGCCCCCCGTCGCGGGGAATTAGCACAGATACGCAGTATTTT.

This clonotype appeared a few times. The rearrangement links TRBV7-2 to TRBJ2-1; D gene unclear. CDR3 length equals 12 residues. The V end lost 1 base, the J end lost 12 bases, and 10 bases lay between the germline ends. Germline loops: CDR1 SGHTA, CDR2 FQGNSA. As DNA, the CDR3 is TGTGCCAGCAGCTTAGGAGTGGGCGGGCAGTTCTTC. It translates to CASSLGVGGQFF. The full variable domain, its missing parts supplied by reference TRBV7-2 and TRBJ2-1, is GAGVSQSPSNKVTEKGKDVELRCDPISGHTALYWYRQSLGQGLEFLIYFQGNSAPDKSGLPSDRFSAERTGGSVSTLTIQRTQQEDSAVYLCASSLGVGGQFFGPGTRLTVL.

The chain joins TRBV20-1 to TRBJ2-7; 9 bases align to TRBD2. J lost 3 bases, V lost 0 bases, and 9 bases had no gene match. This CDR3 region has 16 residues. Germline CDR1 DFQATT, CDR2 SNEGSKA (reference sequence). CDR3 amino acids: CSARDLSSGDLYEQYF. The DNA for the CDR3 is TGCAGTGCTAGAGATCTGTCTAGCGGGGACCTCTACGAGCAGTACTTC.

V usage is TRBV7-9 and J usage is TRBJ1-4; TRBD1 might be the D (5 bases). V gave up 10 bases and J gave up 6 bases, with 15 bases separating them. The CDR3 runs to 13 residues. The germline gives CDR1 SEHNR, CDR2 FQNEAQ (reference sequence). The CDR3 DNA is TGTGCCACCCGGGAGGGGCTTTATGAAAAACTGTTTTTT. Amino acids: CATREGLYEKLFF.

This chain links TRBV18 with TRBJ2-1; 7 nucleotides match TRBD2. The ends lost 4 bases at V and 4 bases at J; junction bases unmatched: 10. This CDR3 spans 16 amino acids. CDR1 KGHSH and CDR2 LQKENI come from the germline V gene. Here the CDR3 DNA reads TGTGCCAGCTCACGATCCCTGGGGAGGGATTACAATGAGCAGTTCTTC. It encodes CASSRSLGRDYNEQFF.

This clonotype was counted many times. The chain combines TRBV5-5 with TRBJ1-5; perhaps TRBD1 as D (5 bases). The CDR3 length is 15 residues. Germline lookup yields CDR1 SGHKS and CDR2 YYEKEE (reference sequence). Trimming stripped 7 bases from V and 0 bases from J, with 14 bases between. CDR3 sequence reads: CASSGVDGSNQPQHF. As DNA, the CDR3 is TGTGCCAGCTCGGGGGTAGATGGTAGCAATCAGCCCCAGCATTTT.